These 5 T cell receptor beta chains came from one sample sequenced in a study of early T cells in non-severe SARS-CoV-2 infection. MiXCR, applied by TCRdb to the 5' RACE reads, yields one record per CDR3 protein. The repertoire includes some 98,000 distinct CDR3 sequences, roughly 9.6% of them detected once, and 5.1% sits in the top ten. The specimen sequenced was whole blood. These receptor sequences come from an adult who was a healthcare worker with PCR-confirmed SARS-CoV-2 infection or an uninfected control (not recorded which).

The chain recombines TRBV27 with TRBJ1-2; 9 bases align to TRBD1. The junction had 8 bases not matched to a gene; V was cut back by 2 bases and J by 4 bases. The germline V gene has CDR1 MNHEY and CDR2 SMNVEV (reference sequence). The CDR3 sequence is 16 residues long. CDR3 protein: CASSLASGTGSYGYTF. CDR3 DNA sequence: TGTGCCAGCAGTTTAGCTTCCGGGACAGGGTCCTATGGCTACACCTTC.

This clonotype was observed a few times. The chain couples TRBV29-1 to TRBJ1-2, with D possibly being TRBD1 (5 bases). Between the trimmed V and J ends, which lost 7 bases and 8 bases, there was a span of 14 bases. The germline gives CDR1 SQVTM, CDR2 ANQGSEA. The CDR3 consists of 11 residues. CDR3: CSAQPRGGYTF. The CDR3 DNA reads TGCAGCGCCCAACCCCGGGGGGGCTACACCTTC.

The genes are TRBV14 and TRBJ2-3, with D hard to call. Trimming took off 4 bases at V and 2 bases at J, with 19 bases between the two ends. In germline, CDR1 is SGHDN, CDR2 FVKESK. This CDR3 has 17 amino acids. CDR3 sequence (DNA): TGTGCCAGCAGCCCAGGTTTGGCAGATTATTTCACAGATACGCAGTATTTT. As protein: CASSPGLADYFTDTQYF.

The chain is built from TRBV5-1 and TRBJ2-2; D tentatively fits TRBD1 or TRBD2 (5 bases each). V was cut by 0 bases and J by 6 bases, with 9 bases left in between. CDR3 length: 14 residues. CDR1 is SGHRS and CDR2 is YFSETQ in the germline V gene. The CDR3: CASSLAGRSGELFF. CDR3 bases: TGCGCCAGCAGCTTGGCGGGGCGTTCCGGGGAGCTGTTTTTT.

This clonotype appeared a few times. This rearrangement joins TRBV27 to TRBJ2-3; possibly TRBD2 for D (5 bases). There are 15 residues in the CDR3. CDR1 MNHEY and CDR2 SMNVEV come from the germline V gene (reference sequence). Between the trimmed V and J ends, which lost 6 bases and 1 base, there was a span of 14 bases. In DNA, the CDR3 is TGTGCCAGCAGGCGGATTAGCGTGGGCACAGATACGCAGTATTTT. Its translation is CASRRISVGTDTQYF.